This T cell receptor (beta chain) was sequenced during a study of Ad26.COV2.S vaccination and SARS-CoV-2 variants. Study in general: Donor joined the COV1001 Ad26.COV2.S trial arm. Intramuscularly, Ad26.COV2.S was given either once or twice, 56 days apart. Study conclusions and caveats: Spike-specific TCR breadth was greater after Ad26.COV2.S than placebo.

Generated by immunoSEQ multiplex PCR, the TCRdb table keeps only in-frame clones and is missing some. The sample consists of 300,000 to 400,000 clones, approximately 90% of them appearing once. Trimming took 1 base from V and 0 from J, leaving 15 bases between them. CDR3 length equals 18 residues. Germline V gives CDR1 LGHNA, CDR2 YSLEER. Treatment described: roughly 19 received Ad26.COV2.S at low or high dose, single or two shots; roughly five received placebo; per-sample allocation not given. The samples date from day 63 after the first vaccine or placebo injection. At a Boston site, the person donating was an adult of 18-55 years. Of note for this clone: The antigen is unknown.

V is TRBV4-3 and J is TRBJ1-4; D unresolved. The receptor was isolated from a person aged 18-60 years who received the Ad26.COV2.S COVID-19 vaccine or a placebo. The specimen was peripheral blood, collected in a trial of Ad26.COV2.S vaccine versus placebo. This CDR3 is CASSQVALERATNEKLFF. The DNA for the CDR3 is TGCGCCAGCAGCCAAGTGGCCCTCGAGCGTGCAACTAATGAAAAACTGTTTTTT.